Below, one T cell receptor beta chain is given with its context. The antigen it binds to is not known. No base quality information exists; no much larger clone differs at one position. The donors were included in the validation cohort of 100 to 150 subjects, a group kept apart from the approximately 700-subject first cohort. This sample was included in a study of cytomegalovirus exposure and HLA in healthy donors (dated by TCRdb to about 2017). For context, the study as a whole: According to a later analysis, one platform produced both the 100 to 150 validation repertoires and the roughly 640 repertoires of the first cohort. The study was designed to test whether signatures of past pathogen exposure could be identified by cataloging public T cell receptors. In addition to the first cohort of 650 to 800 subjects, a separate validation cohort of 120 different subjects was used. High-throughput TCR immunosequencing, statistical association of individual TCRs with disease status, and machine learning were combined to predict cytomegalovirus infection status.

Study-wide conclusions, independent of this receptor: The study gave a list of 150 to 200 TCR beta chains associated with cytomegalovirus. A later analysis found that TCRs clustered in the first cohort also tended to co-occur in the 95 to 150 validation repertoires, with approximately 95% of cluster scores above 0. The authors suggested that the approach could potentially be generalized to other disease states and immunological phenotypes. While some public TCRs were present in many individuals, most TCR sequences turned up only very rarely across donors. A later analysis lacked HLA typing for the validation cohort, so it scored co-occurrence in that cohort across all 130 or so repertoires. A few of the identified cytomegalovirus-associated TCR beta chains were confirmed in vitro to be specific for cytomegalovirus antigens. The classifier was reported to diagnose cytomegalovirus status with high specificity and sensitivity in both the original and validation cohorts.

The CDR3 spans 17 residues, from the cysteine through the phenylalanine. Just the 51-base CDR3 DNA is kept, in frame starting at base 1. CDR1 and CDR2, looked up from the germline V gene, are MNHNS and SASEGT. V is reduced by 4 bases and J by 1 base, leaving a spacing of 17 bases between them. The library was produced with the immunoSEQ multiplex PCR assay. The study's own analysis went as follows. To diagnose cytomegalovirus status from the catalog of TCR beta chain sequences, a statistical classification framework was built. The source is immuneACCESS, and TCRdb retained only in-frame sequences with V and J called. Part of the clones is not carried over; for the studies checked, unresolved V genes explain less than half of this, and the remainder is unexplained. The V and J calls and clone size were taken over from that table, and D and trimming were inferred from the DNA. This sample comprises fewer than 200,000 clones, about 83% of them detected only once. The ten top clones hold about 1.5% of the sample.

The chain couples TRBV6-1 to TRBJ1-5; tentative D gene TRBD1, with 6 bases matching. The sample consisted of PBMCs. The source of this sequence is a woman in her 30s in good health and CMV-seronegative. The sequence in DNA is TGTGCCAGCAGTGGAGGACAGTCCCATCGAAGCAATCAGCCCCAGCATTTT. This codes for CASSGGQSHRSNQPQHF.